A single sample is the source of the 3 T cell receptor beta chains below, sequenced in a study of shared clonotypes between healthy human individuals. Sequenced by immunoSEQ multiplex PCR; TCRdb stores in-frame clones only, minus some. This table holds almost 750,000 clones, roughly two thirds found once. Sequenced sample: memory CD4+ T cells sorted from blood. Subset of the sample: CD45RA-negative fraction. Every receptor here comes from a woman in her 30s in good health.

The V gene is TRBV19, the J gene TRBJ2-1, with D hard to call. CDR1 and CDR2 (germline): LNHDA, SQIVND (reference sequence). Trimming cost V 1 base and J 2 bases, with 6 bases left between them. This CDR3 spans 14 amino acids. CDR3 DNA sequence: TGTGCCAGTAGTATAGCGGAGACCTACAATGAGCAGTTCTTC. Its protein is CASSIAETYNEQFF.

The chain employs TRBV6-1 and TRBJ2-7; the D is unclear. V lost 6 bases, J lost 4 bases, and 13 bases lay in between. The V gene's germline CDR1 is MNHNS and CDR2 SASEGT. The CDR3 contains 13 residues. The CDR3 is CASRKTLTYEQYF. For the CDR3, the DNA is TGTGCCAGCAGGAAGACATTAACATACGAGCAGTACTTC.

The rearrangement uses TRBV14 and TRBJ2-1; D is unclear. The CDR3 is 15 amino acids. V was cut by 4 bases and J by 5 bases, with 15 bases left in between. Germline V gene data show CDR1 as SGHDN and CDR2 as FVKESK. Written as DNA, the CDR3 is TGTGCCAGCAGCCCGGCGTCCCTACCCAACAATGAGCAGTTCTTC. This translates into CASSPASLPNNEQFF.